Listed below are T cell receptor beta chains from one sample, sequenced in a study of blood T cell repertoires in COVID-19. Only in-frame clones appear in the TCRdb table, and some are missing; sequencing was by immunoSEQ multiplex PCR. The table has about 71,000 clones, 75% to 90% seen once. Sequenced material: peripheral blood. The receptors derive from a man older than 75 with acute or convalescent COVID-19. Both conserved end residues are part of each CDR3. The order of the fields is J gene, V gene, D gene, clone size, CDR3 DNA, CDR3 protein. D genes are given only for firm matches. Some rows have no size entry. The others give once, few or many, or a class for an expanded clone.

TRBJ2-3 | TRBV5-1 | - | - | - | CASSFSGQGFPDTQYF
TRBJ2-2 | TRBV3-1/TRBV3-2 | - | once | TGTGCCAGCAGCCCCAACTGGGACACTACCGGGGAGCTGTTTTTT | CASSPNWDTTGELFF
TRBJ1-2 | TRBV2 | TRBD1 | - | TGTGCCAGCAGTGGCGCCGGGACAGTGAATGGCTACACCTTC | CASSGAGTVNGYTF
TRBJ2-1 | TRBV5-1 | - | - | TGCGCCAGCAGCTTGGACGGGAGTGGCTACAATGAGCAGTTCTTC | CASSLDGSGYNEQFF
TRBJ1-2 | TRBV6-2/TRBV6-3 | - | - | TGTGCCAGCAGTTACGGGGCGGAATATGGCTACACCTTC | CASSYGAEYGYTF
TRBJ2-7 | TRBV6-6 | TRBD1 | - | TGTGCCAGCAGACCGAGATTTACAGGGGGTGACGAGCAGTACTTC | CASRPRFTGGDEQYF
TRBJ2-1 | TRBV25-1 | - | - | TGTGCCAGCAGTGACGCAGGGGCGTCTCCGCATGAGCAGTTCTTC | CASSDAGASPHEQFF
TRBJ2-2 | TRBV7-2 | TRBD1 | - | TGTGCCAGCAGCTTAACAGGGGTTGCCGGGGAGCTGTTTTTT | CASSLTGVAGELFF
TRBJ2-1 | TRBV10-3 | TRBD2 | - | TGTGCCATCAGTGACCAGCGGGGGGATAATGAGCAGTTCTTC | CAISDQRGDNEQFF
TRBJ1-5 | TRBV28 | - | - | TGTGCCAGCAGTTTGGGACAAACCAGGCTCAATCAGCCCCAGCATTTT | CASSLGQTRLNQPQHF
TRBJ2-7 | TRBV6-5 | TRBD1 | - | TGTGCCAGCAGCCGGGACAGGATCTACGAGCAGTACTTC | CASSRDRIYEQYF
TRBJ1-2 | TRBV3-1/TRBV3-2 | - | - | TGTGCCAGCAGCCTCTGGGAGGGGAATGGCTACACCTTC | CASSLWEGNGYTF
TRBJ2-3 | TRBV6-5 | - | - | TGTGCCAGCACCTCCTCGGGGGATACGCAGTATTTT | CASTSSGDTQYF
TRBJ2-7 | TRBV7-8 | TRBD1 | - | TGTGCCAGCAGCCCAGTATTTCCCCGCACCATTTCGCCCGACAGGGGTGTTCCCTACGAGCAGTACTTC | CASSPVFPRTISPDRGVPYEQYF
TRBJ1-2 | TRBV5-1 | TRBD1 | few | TGCGCCAGCAGCCCCGGGACAGGGAATAAAGAAGGCTACACCTTC | CASSPGTGNKEGYTF
TRBJ1-4 | TRBV28 | TRBD1 | - | TGTGCCAGCAGATCGACAGGGGAAAATGAAAAACTGTTTTTT | CASRSTGENEKLFF
TRBJ2-3 | TRBV6-5 | - | - | TGTGCCAGCAGGAAACCGGGAAATACGCAGTATTTT | CASRKPGNTQYF
TRBJ1-1 | TRBV6-2/TRBV6-3 | - | once | TGTGCCAGCAGTCTGGGACAGAACACTGAAGCTTTCTTT | CASSLGQNTEAFF
TRBJ2-2 | TRBV11-2 | - | - | TGTGCCAGCAGAAAAGACAGGAGCACCGGGGAGCTGTTTTTT | CASRKDRSTGELFF
TRBJ1-2 | TRBV5-1 | TRBD1 | - | TGCGCCAGCAGCTTGGGACAGGGAACTGGCTACACCTTC | CASSLGQGTGYTF
TRBJ1-1 | TRBV29-1 | - | - | TGCAGCGTTGTGGGCCGCTTGAACACTGAAGCTTTCTTT | CSVVGRLNTEAFF
TRBJ2-1 | TRBV7-2 | - | - | TGTGCCAGCAGCGAGCGGGCCCCCTACAATGAGCAGTTCTTC | CASSERAPYNEQFF
TRBJ1-2 | TRBV19 | TRBD1 | - | TGTGCCAGTAGTCGGGACAGGGGAATCGGTGGCTACACCTTC | CASSRDRGIGGYTF
TRBJ1-5 | TRBV7-2 | TRBD1 | - | TGTGCCAGCAGCTTATCCAACAGGGGGATAAATCAGCCCCAGCATTTT | CASSLSNRGINQPQHF
TRBJ2-3 | TRBV3-1/TRBV3-2 | - | - | TGTGCCAGCAGCCGTGACTATTTAGCAGACACAGATACGCAGTATTTT | CASSRDYLADTDTQYF
TRBJ1-3 | TRBV30 | - | - | TGTGCCTGGGGAGGGCTCGCTGGAAACACCATATATTTT | CAWGGLAGNTIYF
TRBJ2-7 | TRBV19 | TRBD1 | - | TGTGCCAGTAGTACCCCGGGACAGGGTTTCGACGAGCAGTACTTC | CASSTPGQGFDEQYF
TRBJ2-3 | TRBV6-1 | TRBD1 | - | TGTGCCAGCAGTGAGGACAGGGCCACAGATACGCAGTATTTT | CASSEDRATDTQYF
TRBJ2-7 | TRBV2 | TRBD2 | once | TGTGCCAGCAGTGGACTAGCGGGGGGTCTTACCTACGAGCAGTACTTC | CASSGLAGGLTYEQYF
TRBJ2-1 | TRBV7-9 | TRBD2 | - | TGTGCCAGCAGCTTAGGCGGAGCGGGAGCAAGGGATGAGCAGTTCTTC | CASSLGGAGARDEQFF
TRBJ2-3 | TRBV6-2/TRBV6-3 | - | - | TGTGCCAGCAGTTACCTTTTGGCGGACTACTTCACAGATACGCAGTATTTT | CASSYLLADYFTDTQYF
TRBJ2-3 | TRBV6-2/TRBV6-3 | TRBD2 | once | TGTGCCAGCAGTTACGACCGACTAGCGGGGCGCACAGATACGCAGTATTTT | CASSYDRLAGRTDTQYF
TRBJ2-3 | TRBV7-9 | - | - | TGTGCCAGCAGCCCTAGTAGGGGTCTCAACACAGATACGCAGTATTTT | CASSPSRGLNTDTQYF
TRBJ1-4 | TRBV9 | - | - | TGTGCCAGCAGCGTAGAAGTGGAGGAAAAACTGTTTTTT | CASSVEVEEKLFF
TRBJ1-5 | TRBV5-5 | - | - | TGTGCCAGCAGCTTGGAAGGGGGAAGCAATCAGCCCCAGCATTTT | CASSLEGGSNQPQHF
TRBJ1-2 | TRBV28 | TRBD1 | - | TGTGCCAGCAGTGGCGGGACAGGGGTGTGGGGTAACTATGGCTACACCTTC | CASSGGTGVWGNYGYTF
TRBJ1-2 | TRBV19 | TRBD1 | few | TGTGCCAGTAGTATCGGGGGACAGGGGGCTTATGGCTACACCTTC | CASSIGGQGAYGYTF
TRBJ2-2 | TRBV29-1 | TRBD2 | - | TGCAGCGCTGGGGTCGGGGCGGGAGGCCTCACCGGGGAGCTGTTTTTT | CSAGVGAGGLTGELFF
TRBJ1-2 | TRBV6-5 | - | - | TGTGCCAGCAGGGCAACAGGGCTTAACTATGGCTACACCTTC | CASRATGLNYGYTF
TRBJ2-3 | TRBV11-3 | - | few | TGTGCCAGCAGCTTCGGGGGCACAGATACGCAGTATTTT | CASSFGGTDTQYF
TRBJ1-3 | TRBV9 | - | - | TGTGCCAGCAGCCGACAGTTCCGCTCTGGAAACACCATATATTTT | CASSRQFRSGNTIYF
TRBJ2-3 | TRBV7-2 | TRBD1 | - | TGTGCCAGCGAACCAGAGGGGGCAGCAAATACGCAGTATTTT | CASEPEGAANTQYF
TRBJ2-2 | TRBV11-2 | - | - | TGTGCCAGCAGCCAGACTAGGGTCACCGGGGAGCTGTTTTTT | CASSQTRVTGELFF
TRBJ2-7 | TRBV11-3 | - | once | TGTGCCAGCAGCTTAGCCTTTCCCTCCGAGCAGTACTTC | CASSLAFPSEQYF
TRBJ1-2 | TRBV6-5 | TRBD1 | - | TGTGCCAGCATTAAGGACAGGGGGCCGTATGGCTACACCTTC | CASIKDRGPYGYTF
TRBJ2-2 | TRBV4-1 | TRBD1 | - | TGCGCCAGCAGCCCCCCCCCGGGACAGGGGAATCCCGGGGAGCTGTTTTTT | CASSPPPGQGNPGELFF
TRBJ2-7 | TRBV5-1 | TRBD1 | - | TGCGCCAGCAGATCTCCGGGACAGCGATACTACGAGCAGTACTTC | CASRSPGQRYYEQYF
TRBJ2-7 | TRBV24-1 | TRBD2 | - | TGTGCCACCAGTTCTAGCGGGTTCTACGTTGGGCAGTACTTC | CATSSSGFYVGQYF